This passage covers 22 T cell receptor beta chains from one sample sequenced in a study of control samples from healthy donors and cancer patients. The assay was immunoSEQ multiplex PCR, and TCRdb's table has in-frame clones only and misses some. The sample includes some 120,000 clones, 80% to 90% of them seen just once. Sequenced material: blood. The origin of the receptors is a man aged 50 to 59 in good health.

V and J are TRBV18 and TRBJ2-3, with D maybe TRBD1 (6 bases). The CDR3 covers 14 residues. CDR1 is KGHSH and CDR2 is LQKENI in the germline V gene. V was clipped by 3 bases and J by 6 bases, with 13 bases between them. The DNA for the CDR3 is TGTGCCAGCTCACCCCAGGGGAATGCGGATACGCAGTATTTT. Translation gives CASSPQGNADTQYF.

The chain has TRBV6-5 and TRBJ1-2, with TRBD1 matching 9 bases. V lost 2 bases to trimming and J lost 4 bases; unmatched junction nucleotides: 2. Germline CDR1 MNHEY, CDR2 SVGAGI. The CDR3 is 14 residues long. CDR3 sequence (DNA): TGTGCCAGCAGTTACCGGGGACAGGGCTATGGCTACACCTTC. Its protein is CASSYRGQGYGYTF.

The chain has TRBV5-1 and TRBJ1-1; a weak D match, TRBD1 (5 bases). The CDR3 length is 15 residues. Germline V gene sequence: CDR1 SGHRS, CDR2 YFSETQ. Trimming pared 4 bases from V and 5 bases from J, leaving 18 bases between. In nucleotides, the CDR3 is TGCGCCAGCAGCCCTCGATGGGGGATTGGAACTGAAGCTTTCTTT. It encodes CASSPRWGIGTEAFF.

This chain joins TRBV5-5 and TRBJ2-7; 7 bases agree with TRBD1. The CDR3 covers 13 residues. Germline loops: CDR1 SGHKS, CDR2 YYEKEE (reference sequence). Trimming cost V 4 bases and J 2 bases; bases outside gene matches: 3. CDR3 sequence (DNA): TGTGCCAGCAGCATCGGACAGGCCTACGAGCAGTACTTC. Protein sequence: CASSIGQAYEQYF.

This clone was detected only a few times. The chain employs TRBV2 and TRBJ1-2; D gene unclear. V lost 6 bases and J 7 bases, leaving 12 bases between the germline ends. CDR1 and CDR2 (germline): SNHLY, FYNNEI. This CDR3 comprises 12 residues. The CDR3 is CASRPDQPGYTF. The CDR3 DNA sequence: TGTGCCAGCAGGCCCGACCAACCTGGCTACACCTTC.

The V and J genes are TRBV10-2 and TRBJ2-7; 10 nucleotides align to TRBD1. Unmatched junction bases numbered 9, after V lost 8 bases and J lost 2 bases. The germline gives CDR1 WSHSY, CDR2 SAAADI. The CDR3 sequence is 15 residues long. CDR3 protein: CASCESGTGAYEQYF. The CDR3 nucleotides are TGCGCCAGCTGCGAAAGTGGGACAGGGGCCTACGAGCAGTACTTC.

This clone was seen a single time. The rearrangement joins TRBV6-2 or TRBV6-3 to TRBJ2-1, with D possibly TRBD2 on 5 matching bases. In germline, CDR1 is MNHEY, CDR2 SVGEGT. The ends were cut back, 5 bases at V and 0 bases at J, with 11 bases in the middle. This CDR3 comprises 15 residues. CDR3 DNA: TGTGCCAGCAGTCGGCGGGTCAGCTCCTACAATGAGCAGTTCTTC. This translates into CASSRRVSSYNEQFF.

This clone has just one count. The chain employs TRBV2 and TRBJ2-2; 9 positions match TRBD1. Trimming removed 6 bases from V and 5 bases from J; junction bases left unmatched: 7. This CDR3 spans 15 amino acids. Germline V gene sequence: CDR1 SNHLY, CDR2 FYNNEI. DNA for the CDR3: TGTGCCAGCAGAAGATGGGACAGGGTTACCGGGGAGCTGTTTTTT. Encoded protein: CASRRWDRVTGELFF.

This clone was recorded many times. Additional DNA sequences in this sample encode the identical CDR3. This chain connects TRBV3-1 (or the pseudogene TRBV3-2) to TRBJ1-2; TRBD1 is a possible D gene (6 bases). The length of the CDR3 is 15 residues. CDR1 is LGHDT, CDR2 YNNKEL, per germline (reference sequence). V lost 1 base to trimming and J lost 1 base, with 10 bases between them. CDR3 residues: CASSQGGGGNYGYTF. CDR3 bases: TGTGCCAGCAGCCAAGGGGGAGGGGGTAACTATGGCTACACCTTC.

CDR3 sequence reads: CATSDPGTGTHNEQFF. The DNA of the CDR3 is TGTGCCACCAGTGACCCCGGGACAGGGACCCACAATGAGCAGTTCTTC. The chain links TRBV24-1 to TRBJ2-1, with TRBD1 identical over 9 bases. The germline CDR1 and CDR2 sequences are KGHDR and SFDVKD. This CDR3 has 16 amino acids. The junction had 8 bases not matched to a gene; V was cut back by 4 bases and J by 5 bases.

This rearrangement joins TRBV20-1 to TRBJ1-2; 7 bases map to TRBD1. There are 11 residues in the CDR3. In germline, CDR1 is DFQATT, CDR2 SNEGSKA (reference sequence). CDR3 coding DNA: TGCAGGGCCGGACAGGAGTATGGCTACACCTTC. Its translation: CRAGQEYGYTF.

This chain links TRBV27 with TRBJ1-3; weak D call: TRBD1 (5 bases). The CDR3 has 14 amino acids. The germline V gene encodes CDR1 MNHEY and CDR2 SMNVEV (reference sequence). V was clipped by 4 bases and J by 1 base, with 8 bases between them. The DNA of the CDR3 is TGTGCCAGCAGTTGGGGGGGTTCTGGAAACACCATATATTTT. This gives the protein CASSWGGSGNTIYF.

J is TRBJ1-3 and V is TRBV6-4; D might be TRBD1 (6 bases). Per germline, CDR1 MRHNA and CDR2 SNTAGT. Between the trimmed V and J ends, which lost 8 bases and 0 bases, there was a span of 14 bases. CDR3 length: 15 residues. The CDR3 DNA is TGTGCCAGCCAGGACAGCCAATCCTCTGGAAACACCATATATTTT. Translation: CASQDSQSSGNTIYF.

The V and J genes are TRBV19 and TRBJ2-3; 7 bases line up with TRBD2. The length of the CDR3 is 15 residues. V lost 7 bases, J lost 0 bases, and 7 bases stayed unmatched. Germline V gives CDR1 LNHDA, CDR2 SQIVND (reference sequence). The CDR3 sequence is CASIPRAGSTDTQYF. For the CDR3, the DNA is TGTGCCAGTATACCGCGAGCGGGGAGCACAGATACGCAGTATTTT.

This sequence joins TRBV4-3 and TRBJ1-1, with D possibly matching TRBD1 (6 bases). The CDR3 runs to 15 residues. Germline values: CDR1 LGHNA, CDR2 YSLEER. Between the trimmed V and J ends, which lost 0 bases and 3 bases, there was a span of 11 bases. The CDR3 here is CASSQDWGRDTEAFF. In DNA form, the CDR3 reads TGCGCCAGCAGCCAAGATTGGGGGCGAGACACTGAAGCTTTCTTT.

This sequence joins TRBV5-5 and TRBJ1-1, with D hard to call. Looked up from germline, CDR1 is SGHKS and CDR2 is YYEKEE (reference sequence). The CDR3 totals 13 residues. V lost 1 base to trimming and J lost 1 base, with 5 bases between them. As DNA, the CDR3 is TGTGCCAGCAGCTTGACACGGAACACTGAAGCTTTCTTT. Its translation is CASSLTRNTEAFF.

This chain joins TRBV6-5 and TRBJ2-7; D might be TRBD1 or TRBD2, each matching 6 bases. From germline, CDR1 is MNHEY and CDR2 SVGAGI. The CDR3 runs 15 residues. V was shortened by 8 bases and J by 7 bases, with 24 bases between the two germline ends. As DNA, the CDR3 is TGTGCCAGCGTTGCCCCCCCCTCGGGGGCGGGTGAGCAGTACTTC. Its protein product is CASVAPPSGAGEQYF.

CDR3 nucleotides: TGCAGTGCCATTTACAGGGAGACCCAGTACTTC. Translation: CSAIYRETQYF. This sequence joins TRBV20-1 and TRBJ2-5; TRBD1 is a possible D gene (5 bases). CDR1 is DFQATT and CDR2 is SNEGSKA in the germline V gene (reference sequence). V lost 6 bases to trimming and J lost 5 bases, with 10 bases between them. There are 11 residues in the CDR3.

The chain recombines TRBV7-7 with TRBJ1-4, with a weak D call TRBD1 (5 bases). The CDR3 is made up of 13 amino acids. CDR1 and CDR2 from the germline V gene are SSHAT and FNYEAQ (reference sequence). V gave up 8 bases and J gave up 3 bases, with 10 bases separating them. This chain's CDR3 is CASGRGSNEKLFF. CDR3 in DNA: TGTGCCAGCGGCCGGGGCTCTAATGAAAAACTGTTTTTT.

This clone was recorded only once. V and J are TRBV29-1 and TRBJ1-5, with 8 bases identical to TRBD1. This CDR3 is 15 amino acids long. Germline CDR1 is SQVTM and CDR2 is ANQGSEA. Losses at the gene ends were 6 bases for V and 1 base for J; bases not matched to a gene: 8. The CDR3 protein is CSVIIQGASNQPQHF. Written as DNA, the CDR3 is TGCAGCGTCATAATCCAGGGGGCCAGCAATCAGCCCCAGCATTTT.

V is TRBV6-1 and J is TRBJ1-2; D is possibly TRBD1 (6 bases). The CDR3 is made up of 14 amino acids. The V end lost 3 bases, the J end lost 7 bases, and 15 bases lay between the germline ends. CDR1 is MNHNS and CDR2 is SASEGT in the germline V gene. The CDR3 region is CASSEGQQGFGYTF. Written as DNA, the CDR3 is TGTGCCAGCAGTGAGGGCCAACAGGGATTTGGCTACACCTTC.

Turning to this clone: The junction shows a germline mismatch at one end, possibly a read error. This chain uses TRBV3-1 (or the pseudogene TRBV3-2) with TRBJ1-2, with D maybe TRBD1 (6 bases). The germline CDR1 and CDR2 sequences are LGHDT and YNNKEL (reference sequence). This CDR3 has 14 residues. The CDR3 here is CASSQDEGAGGCTF. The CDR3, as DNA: TGTGCCAGCAGCCAAGATGAAGGCGCGGGGGGCTGCACCTTC.